Listed here are 19 T cell receptor beta chains from one sample, sequenced in a study of tumor-infiltrating lymphocytes in primary liver carcinoma. Synthesis of TCR beta cDNA was carried out from 450 to 650 ng total RNA with a constant-region primer. ARM-PCR was slightly modified, and three nested multiplex PCR rounds with it gave rise to the TCR beta libraries. Each of the first two PCR rounds ran roughly 9 cycles with TRBV1-TRBV30 forward and C-beta reverse primers. From the multiplex PCR reads, TCRdb called clonotypes with MiXCR, one entry per CDR3 protein. The sample includes roughly 100,000 distinct CDR3 sequences, roughly 69% seen only once; the top ten take just over 9.5%. For each extraction, RNA and DNA were obtained together from 20-30 mg of unsorted bulk tissue. Sequencing was performed on liver tumor tissue from sampling region 5. Subset defined: tumor region T5, tumor centre. The receptor source for this set is a woman aged 55 to 70 with primary liver carcinoma and hepatitis B virus infection.

To note about this clonotype: This could be a read error, since a much larger clone is one nucleotide away. V and J are TRBV5-5 and TRBJ2-3, with a weak D call TRBD1 (5 bases). CDR3 size: 13 residues. Per the germline V gene, CDR1 is SGHKS and CDR2 is YYEKEE (reference sequence). CDR3: CVSSATGADTQYF. The CDR3 DNA is TGTGTCAGCAGCGCCACAGGAGCAGATACGCAGTATTTT.

As regards this clonotype: This may stem from a read error, because a much larger clone lies one nucleotide away. The chain recombines TRBV28 with TRBJ2-7, with unresolved D. Germline V gene sequence: CDR1 MDHEN, CDR2 SYDVKM. The CDR3 is made up of 15 amino acids. The V gene lost 5 bases and the J gene lost 9 bases, with 23 bases spanning the gap. The CDR3, as DNA: TGTGCCAGCAGTCCCCTCCCGCCTAATAAAGCCCGGCAGTACTTC. Translation gives CASSPLPPNKARQYF. The full variable domain, in which reference TRBV28 and TRBJ2-7 provide the parts outside the CDR3, is DVKVTQSSRYLVKRTGEKVFLECVQDMDHENMFWYRQDPGLGLRLIYFSYDVKMKEKGDIPEGYSVSREKKERFSLILESASTNQTSMYLCASSPLPPNKARQYFGPGTRLTVT.

Worth noting for this clonotype: One end of the junction does not line up with germline, which may come from a read error. The genes are TRBV11-3 and TRBJ1-2; D call uncertain. Looked up from germline, CDR1 is SGHNT and CDR2 is YENEEA. CDR3 length: 12 residues. The CDR3 DNA reads TGTGTCGGCAGCCCAACTACAGCGGCTATATACTTC. Protein: CVGSPTTAAIYF.

Points on this clonotype: A much larger clone is a single base away; this may be a read error. The chain uses TRBV12-3 or TRBV12-4 and TRBJ2-1; D is unresolved. Trimming stripped 2 bases from V and 13 bases from J, with 21 bases between. The CDR3 covers 15 residues. CDR3 in amino acids: CASSLRAGPQETQFF. The CDR3 region has the DNA TGTGCCAGCAGTTTAAGGGCTGGACCTCAAGAGACCCAGTTCTTC.

This clonotype was counted ten times or more. The gene calls are TRBV12-3 or TRBV12-4 and TRBJ2-1; 7 bases are a match to TRBD2. The V gene end was trimmed by 7 bases and the J gene end by 3 bases; junction bases not matched to a gene: 9. The CDR3 covers 15 residues. The CDR3 reads CASTRARGDYNEQFF. CDR3 coding DNA: TGTGCCAGCACCCGAGCCCGGGGGGACTACAATGAGCAGTTCTTC.

The V and J genes are TRBV6-6 and TRBJ1-1; tentative D call: TRBD1 (5 bases). The CDR3 has 16 residues. V lost 6 bases and J 3 bases, leaving 20 bases between the germline ends. The germline CDR1 and CDR2 sequences are MNHNY and SVGAGI (reference sequence). The CDR3: CASRVRVRMEDTEAFF. The CDR3 DNA reads TGTGCCAGCAGGGTCAGGGTGCGGATGGAGGACACTGAAGCTTTCTTT.

As regards this clonotype: A much larger clone lies a single base off, so this may be a read error. The chain has TRBV5-4 and TRBJ2-3; weak D call: TRBD1 (5 bases). The germline V gene encodes CDR1 SGHNT and CDR2 YYREEE (reference sequence). V was pared by 4 bases and J by 2 bases, with 14 bases between. The CDR3 consists of 15 residues. The CDR3 loop reads CASSLTVLDTDTQYF. The DNA of the CDR3 is TGTGCCAGCAGCCTGACAGTTCTCGACACAGATACGCAGTATTTT.

Ten or more counts support this clonotype. Mismatch with germline at one junction end may stem from a read error. J is TRBJ2-5 and V is TRBV12-3 or TRBV12-4; TRBD2 matches 8 bases. The CDR3 runs 15 residues. CDR3 protein: CVSSLKAGGSETQYF. The CDR3 DNA follows: TGTGTCAGCAGTTTAAAGGCGGGAGGTTCGGAGACCCAGTACTTC.

The chain couples TRBV11-2 to TRBJ2-3, with TRBD1 as a possible D gene (6 bases). Germline CDR1 SGHAT, CDR2 FQNNGV. The CDR3 totals 17 residues. V was shortened by 5 bases and J by 7 bases, with 25 bases between the two germline ends. The CDR3 spells CASSIGGLTYTSHTQYF. The CDR3 coding sequence is TGTGCCAGCAGCATAGGGGGATTAACGTACACGTCACATACGCAGTATTTT.

The rearrangement links TRBV29-1 to TRBJ1-2; possible D gene TRBD1, 5 bases. Looked up from germline, CDR1 is SQVTM and CDR2 is ANQGSEA. This CDR3 has 14 residues. The V gene lost 4 bases and the J gene lost 9 bases, with 21 bases spanning the gap. Here the CDR3 DNA reads TGCAGCGTTGCCCCGGGGACGGGCGCTCGCCGCTACACCTTC. Protein product: CSVAPGTGARRYTF.

The table lists this clonotype with a count of one. The CDR3 does not close with the conserved phenylalanine or tryptophan, likely indicating a read error. The V and J genes are TRBV11-2 and TRBJ2-1; TRBD2 matches 7 bases. The CDR3 sequence is 15 residues long. In germline, CDR1 is SGHAT, CDR2 FQNNGV. The J segment lost 7 bases and the V segment lost 0 bases, leaving 6 bases of the junction unmatched. CDR3 protein: CASSLESGNVNEQFL. CDR3 DNA: TGTGCCAGCAGCTTAGAGAGCGGGAATGTGAATGAGCAGTTCCTC.

Note on this clonotype: The germline gene is not matched at one end of the junction; a read error may be the cause. CDR3 region: CASSISDFNEQFF. CDR3 bases: TGTGCGAGTAGTATATCCGATTTCAATGAGCAGTTCTTC. This chain connects TRBV19 to TRBJ2-1; D call uncertain. Looked up from germline, CDR1 is LNHDA and CDR2 is SQIVND (reference sequence). The CDR3 totals 13 residues.

This clonotype was detected a few times. A read error is possible here, since a much larger clone lies one base away. The CDR3 spells CASGRSSDYDYTF. In DNA form, the CDR3 reads TGTGCCAGCGGCAGATCATCGGACTATGACTACACCTTC. The chain recombines TRBV12-3 or TRBV12-4 with TRBJ1-2, with D uncertain. The CDR3 spans 13 residues.

The CDR3 here is CASIPANTEAFF. The CDR3 bases are TGTGCCAGCATACCAGCAAACACTGAAGCTTTCTTT. V is TRBV12-3 or TRBV12-4 and J is TRBJ1-1; D is undetermined. V gave up 7 bases and J gave up 2 bases, with 8 bases separating them. This CDR3 comprises 12 residues.

Concerning this clonotype: The junction differs from germline at one of its ends, possibly a read error. The V call is TRBV28, the J call TRBJ1-1, with 8 bases that match TRBD1. This CDR3 is built from 13 residues. The germline gives CDR1 MDHEN, CDR2 SYDVKM. The CDR3 DNA sequence: TGTGCCAGCGGACAGGGATTGAACACTGAAGTTTTCTTT. Its protein product is CASGQGLNTEVFF.

In the case of this clonotype: It may be a read error: a sequence one base away is much more abundant. The chain couples TRBV7-8 to TRBJ1-1; no clear D gene. Looked up from germline, CDR1 is SGHVS and CDR2 is FQNEAQ. The CDR3 consists of 13 residues. The CDR3 sequence is CASQPVRNTETFF. In DNA form, the CDR3 reads TGTGCCAGCCAACCCGTAAGAAACACTGAAACTTTCTTT.

Comments on this clonotype: The CDR3 does not end in the conserved phenylalanine or tryptophan, so this is likely a read error. The J gene is TRBJ2-7, the V gene TRBV7-8; D gene ambiguous. The CDR3 length is 14 residues. The ends were cut back, 0 bases at V and 1 base at J, with 7 bases in the middle. Germline lookup yields CDR1 SGHVS and CDR2 FQNEAQ. CDR3 protein: CASSLARRSYEQYS. The CDR3 coding sequence is TGTGCCAGCAGCTTAGCAAGGCGGTCCTACGAGCAGTACTCA.

The chain uses TRBV4-2 and TRBJ1-4, with D unclear. CDR3 length: 16 residues. Germline loops: CDR1 LGHNA, CDR2 YNFKEQ. V gave up 0 bases and J gave up 5 bases, with 13 bases separating them. The CDR3 reads CASSQDGWEDNEKLFF. The CDR3 DNA follows: TGTGCCAGCAGCCAAGATGGGTGGGAGGACAATGAAAAACTGTTTTTT.

The genes are TRBV11-2 and TRBJ2-7; 9 positions agree with TRBD1. The CDR3 loop spans 14 amino acids. The V gene's germline CDR1 is SGHAT and CDR2 FQNNGV. In DNA form, the CDR3 reads TGTCTCAGCAGCCGGGACAGGGTAGGGCACGAGCAGTACTTC. This sequence encodes CLSSRDRVGHEQYF.